This T cell receptor (beta chain) was profiled in a study of Ad26.COV2.S vaccination and SARS-CoV-2 variants. Trimming removed 2 bases at V and 0 bases at J, with 7 bases between. The CDR3 sequence is 14 residues long. Germline V lookup: CDR1 MNHEY, CDR2 SVGEGT. Treatment indicated: roughly 20 received Ad26.COV2.S at low or high dose, single or two shots; about 5 received placebo; per-sample allocation not given. Sampling occurred on day 63 after the first vaccine or placebo injection. Donation came from an adult in Boston who was aged 18-55 years. Note on this clone: Its antigen is not identified.

The repertoire was sequenced with immunoSEQ multiplex PCR; TCRdb's copy has only in-frame clones and lacks some. The repertoire has 350,000 to 450,000 clones, 70% to 90% of them found once; the top ten carry about 3.3%. Findings of the study overall: CD8+ and CD4+ T cells specific for spike reportedly responded with substantial breadth after vaccination.

The origin of this receptor is a person aged 18-65 years who received the Ad26.COV2.S COVID-19 vaccine or a placebo. The V and J genes are TRBV6-2 or TRBV6-3 and TRBJ1-2; D gene ambiguous. The sample here was peripheral blood, taken in a trial of Ad26.COV2.S vaccine versus placebo. The CDR3 nucleotides are TGTGCCAGCAGTTACCAGCTAACTAACTATGGCTACACCTTC. Translating it yields CASSYQLTNYGYTF.